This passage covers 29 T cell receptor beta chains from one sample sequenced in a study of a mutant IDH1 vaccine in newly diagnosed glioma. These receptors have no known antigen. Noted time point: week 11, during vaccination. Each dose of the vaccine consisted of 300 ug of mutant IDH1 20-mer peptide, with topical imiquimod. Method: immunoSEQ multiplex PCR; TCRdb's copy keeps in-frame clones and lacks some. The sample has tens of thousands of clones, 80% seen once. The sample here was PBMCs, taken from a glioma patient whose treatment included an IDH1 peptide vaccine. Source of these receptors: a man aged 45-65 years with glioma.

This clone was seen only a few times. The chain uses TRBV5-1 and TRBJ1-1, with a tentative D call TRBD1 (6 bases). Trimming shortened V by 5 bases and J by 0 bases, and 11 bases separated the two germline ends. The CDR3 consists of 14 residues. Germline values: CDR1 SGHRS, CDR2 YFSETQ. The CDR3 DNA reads TGCGCCAGCAGTACGACAGGCTTGAACACTGAAGCTTTCTTT. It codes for CASSTTGLNTEAFF.

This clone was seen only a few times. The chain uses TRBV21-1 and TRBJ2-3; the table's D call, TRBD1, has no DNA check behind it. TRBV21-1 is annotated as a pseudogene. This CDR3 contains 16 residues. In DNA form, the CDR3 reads TGTGCCAGCAGCTTCCGGGACAGACCCCCCACAGATACGCAGTATTTT. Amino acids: CASSFRDRPPTDTQYF.

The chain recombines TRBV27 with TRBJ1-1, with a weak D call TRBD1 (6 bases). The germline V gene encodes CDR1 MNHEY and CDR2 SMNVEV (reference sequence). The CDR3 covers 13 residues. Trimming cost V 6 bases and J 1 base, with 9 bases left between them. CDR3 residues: CASRNRANTEAFF. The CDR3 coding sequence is TGTGCCAGCAGGAACAGGGCGAACACTGAAGCTTTCTTT.

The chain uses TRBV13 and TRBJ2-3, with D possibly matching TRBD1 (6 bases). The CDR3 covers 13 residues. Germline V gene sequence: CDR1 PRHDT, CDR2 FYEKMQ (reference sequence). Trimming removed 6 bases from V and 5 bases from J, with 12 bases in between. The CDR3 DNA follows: TGTGCCAGCAGTCCTACAGGGTTAGATACGCAGTATTTT. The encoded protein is CASSPTGLDTQYF.

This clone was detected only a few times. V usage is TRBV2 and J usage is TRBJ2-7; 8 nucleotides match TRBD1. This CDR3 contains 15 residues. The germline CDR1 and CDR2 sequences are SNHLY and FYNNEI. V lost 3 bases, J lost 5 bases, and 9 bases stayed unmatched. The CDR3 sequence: CASSDRGQGVDEQYF. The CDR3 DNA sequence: TGTGCCAGCAGTGACCGCGGACAGGGAGTTGACGAGCAGTACTTC.

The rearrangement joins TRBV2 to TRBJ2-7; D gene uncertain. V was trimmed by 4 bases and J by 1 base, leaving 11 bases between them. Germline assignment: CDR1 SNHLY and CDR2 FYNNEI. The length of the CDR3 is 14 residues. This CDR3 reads CASSADGRSYEQYF. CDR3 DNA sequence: TGTGCCAGCAGTGCGGACGGTCGATCCTACGAGCAGTACTTC.

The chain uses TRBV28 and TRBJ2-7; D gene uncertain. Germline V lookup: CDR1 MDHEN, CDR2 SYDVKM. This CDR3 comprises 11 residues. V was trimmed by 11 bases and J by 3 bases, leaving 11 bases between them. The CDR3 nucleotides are TGTGCCTCGGCCGGTGACTACGAGCAGTACTTC. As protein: CASAGDYEQYF.

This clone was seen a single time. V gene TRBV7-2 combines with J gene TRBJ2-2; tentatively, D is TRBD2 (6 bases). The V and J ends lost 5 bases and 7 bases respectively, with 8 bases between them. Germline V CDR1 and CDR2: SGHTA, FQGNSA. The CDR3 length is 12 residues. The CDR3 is CASSREIGELFF. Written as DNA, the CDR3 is TGTGCCAGCAGCCGGGAGATCGGGGAGCTGTTTTTT.

The CDR3 sequence: CASSLSRKVEQFF. The CDR3 coding sequence is TGTGCCAGCTCACTTTCCAGGAAGGTTGAGCAGTTCTTC. This chain connects TRBV18 to TRBJ2-1; D is uncertain. Trimming removed 4 bases from V and 9 bases from J, with 13 bases in between. In germline, CDR1 is KGHSH, CDR2 LQKENI. The CDR3 contains 13 residues.

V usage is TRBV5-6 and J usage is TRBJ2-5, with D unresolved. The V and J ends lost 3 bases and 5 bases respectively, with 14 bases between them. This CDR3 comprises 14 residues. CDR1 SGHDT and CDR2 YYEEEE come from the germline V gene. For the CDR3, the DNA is TGTGCCAGCAGCTCCCTGAGGCGTAGCGAGACCCAGTACTTC. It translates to CASSSLRRSETQYF.

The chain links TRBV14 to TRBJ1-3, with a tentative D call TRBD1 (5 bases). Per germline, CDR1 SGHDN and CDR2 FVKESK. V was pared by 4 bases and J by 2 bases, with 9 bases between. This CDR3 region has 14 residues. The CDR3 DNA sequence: TGTGCCAGCAGCCTCCGGGACCCTGGAAACACCATATATTTT. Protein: CASSLRDPGNTIYF. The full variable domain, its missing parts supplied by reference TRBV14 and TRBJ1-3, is EAGVTQFPSHSVIEKGQTVTLRCDPISGHDNLYWYRRVMGKEIKFLLHFVKESKQDESGMPNNRFLAERTGGTYSTLKVQPAELEDSGVYFCASSLRDPGNTIYFGEGSWLTVV.

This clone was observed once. The DNA of the CDR3 is TGCAGCGCAAAGACAGGGTCTGGAGAGCAGTACTTC. This encodes CSAKTGSGEQYF. The V call is TRBV29-1, the J call TRBJ2-7; 7 bases map to TRBD1. Germline values: CDR1 SQVTM, CDR2 ANQGSEA. V gave up 7 bases and J gave up 7 bases; unmatched junction bases: 10. This CDR3 spans 12 amino acids.

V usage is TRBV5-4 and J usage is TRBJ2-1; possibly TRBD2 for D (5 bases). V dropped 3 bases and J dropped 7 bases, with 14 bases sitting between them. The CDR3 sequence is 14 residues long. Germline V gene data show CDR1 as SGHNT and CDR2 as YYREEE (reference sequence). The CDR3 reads CASSSPSIRNEQFF. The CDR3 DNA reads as TGTGCCAGCAGCTCCCCTAGCATAAGGAATGAGCAGTTCTTC.

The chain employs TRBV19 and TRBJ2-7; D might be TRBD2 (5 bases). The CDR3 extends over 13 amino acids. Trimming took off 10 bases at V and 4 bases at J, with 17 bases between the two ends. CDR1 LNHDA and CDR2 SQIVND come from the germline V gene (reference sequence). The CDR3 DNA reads TGTGCCACCGCTTGGGGAGAGGGATACGAGCAGTACTTC. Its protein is CATAWGEGYEQYF.

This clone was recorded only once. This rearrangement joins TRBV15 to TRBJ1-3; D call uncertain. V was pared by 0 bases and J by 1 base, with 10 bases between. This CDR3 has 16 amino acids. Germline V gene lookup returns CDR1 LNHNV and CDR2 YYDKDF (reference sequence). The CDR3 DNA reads TGTGCCACCAGCAGAGAACTCGCCGGATCTGGAAACACCATATATTTT. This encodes CATSRELAGSGNTIYF.

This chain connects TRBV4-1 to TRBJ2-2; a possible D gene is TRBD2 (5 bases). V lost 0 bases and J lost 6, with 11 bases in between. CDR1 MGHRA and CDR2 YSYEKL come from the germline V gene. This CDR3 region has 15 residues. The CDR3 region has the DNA TGCGCCAGCAGCCAAGAGGCGGGTTCGCCCGGGGAGCTGTTTTTT. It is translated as CASSQEAGSPGELFF.

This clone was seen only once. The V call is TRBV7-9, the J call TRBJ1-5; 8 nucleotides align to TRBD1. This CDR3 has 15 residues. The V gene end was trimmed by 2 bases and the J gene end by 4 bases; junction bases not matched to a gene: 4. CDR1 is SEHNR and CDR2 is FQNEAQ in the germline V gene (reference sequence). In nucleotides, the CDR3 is TGTGCCAGCAGCTTAACAGGGGGACGGAATCAGCCCCAGCATTTT. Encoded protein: CASSLTGGRNQPQHF.

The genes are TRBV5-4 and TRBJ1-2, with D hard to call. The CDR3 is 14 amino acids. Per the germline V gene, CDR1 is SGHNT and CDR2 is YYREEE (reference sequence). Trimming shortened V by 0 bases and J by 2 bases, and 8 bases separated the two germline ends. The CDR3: CASSLAGRNYGYTF. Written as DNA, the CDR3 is TGTGCCAGCAGCTTGGCCGGTAGGAACTATGGCTACACCTTC.

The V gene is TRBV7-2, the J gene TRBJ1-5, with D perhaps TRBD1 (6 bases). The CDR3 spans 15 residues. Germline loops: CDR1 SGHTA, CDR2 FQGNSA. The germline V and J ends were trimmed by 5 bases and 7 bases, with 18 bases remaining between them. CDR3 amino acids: CASSTFLMGAQPQHF. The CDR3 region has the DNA TGTGCCAGCAGCACTTTTTTAATGGGGGCCCAGCCCCAGCATTTT.

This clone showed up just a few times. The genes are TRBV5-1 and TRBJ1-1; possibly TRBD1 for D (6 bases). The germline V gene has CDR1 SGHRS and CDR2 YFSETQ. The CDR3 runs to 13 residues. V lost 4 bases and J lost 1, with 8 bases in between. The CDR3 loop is CASSVQGNTEAFF. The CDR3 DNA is TGCGCCAGCAGCGTACAGGGGAACACTGAAGCTTTCTTT.

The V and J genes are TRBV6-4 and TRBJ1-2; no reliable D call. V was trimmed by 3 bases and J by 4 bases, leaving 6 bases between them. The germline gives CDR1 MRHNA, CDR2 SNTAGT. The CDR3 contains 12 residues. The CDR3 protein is CASSDFGYGYTF. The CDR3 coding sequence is TGTGCCAGCAGTGATTTCGGCTATGGCTACACCTTC.

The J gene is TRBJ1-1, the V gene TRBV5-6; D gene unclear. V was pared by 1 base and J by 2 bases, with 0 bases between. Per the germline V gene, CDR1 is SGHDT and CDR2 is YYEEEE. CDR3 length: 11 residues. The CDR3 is CASSLNTEAFF. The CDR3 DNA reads TGTGCCAGCAGCTTGAACACTGAAGCTTTCTTT. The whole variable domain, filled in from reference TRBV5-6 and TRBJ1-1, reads DAGVTQSPTHLIKTRGQQVTLRCSPKSGHDTVSWYQQALGQGPQFIFQYYEEEERQRGNFPDRFSGHQFPNYSSELNVNALLLGDSALYLCASSLNTEAFFGQGTRLTVV.

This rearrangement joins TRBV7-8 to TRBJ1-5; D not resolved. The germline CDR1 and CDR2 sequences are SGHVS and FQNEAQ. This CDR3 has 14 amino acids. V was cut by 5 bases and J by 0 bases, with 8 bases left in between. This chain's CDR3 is CASSGSYSNQPQHF. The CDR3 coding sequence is TGTGCCAGCAGCGGATCTTATAGCAATCAGCCCCAGCATTTT.

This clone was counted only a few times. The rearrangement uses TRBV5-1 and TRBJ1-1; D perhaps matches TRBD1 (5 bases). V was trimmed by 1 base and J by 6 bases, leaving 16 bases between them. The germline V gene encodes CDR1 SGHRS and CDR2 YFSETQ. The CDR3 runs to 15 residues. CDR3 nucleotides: TGCGCCAGCAGCTTGTCGGGGGAGGTCGTCTCTGAAGCTTTCTTT. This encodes CASSLSGEVVSEAFF.

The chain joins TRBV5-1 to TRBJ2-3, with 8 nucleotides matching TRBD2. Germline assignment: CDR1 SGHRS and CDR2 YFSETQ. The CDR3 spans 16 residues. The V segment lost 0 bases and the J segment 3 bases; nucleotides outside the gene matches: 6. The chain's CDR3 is CASSLAAGGLTDTQYF. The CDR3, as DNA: TGCGCCAGCAGCTTGGCGGCGGGAGGTCTGACAGATACGCAGTATTTT.

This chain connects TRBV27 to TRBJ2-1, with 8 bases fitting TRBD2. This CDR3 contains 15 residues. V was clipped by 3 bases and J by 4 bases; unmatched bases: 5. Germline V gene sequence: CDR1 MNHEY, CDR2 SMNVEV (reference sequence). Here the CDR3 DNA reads TGTGCCAGCAGTTTGGAGCGGGGGCCTTACAATGAGCAGTTCTTC. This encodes CASSLERGPYNEQFF.

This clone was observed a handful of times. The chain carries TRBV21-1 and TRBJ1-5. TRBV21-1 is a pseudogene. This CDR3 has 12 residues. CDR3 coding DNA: TGTGCCAGCAGGGGAAGCAATCAGCCCCAGCATTTT. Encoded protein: CASRGSNQPQHF.

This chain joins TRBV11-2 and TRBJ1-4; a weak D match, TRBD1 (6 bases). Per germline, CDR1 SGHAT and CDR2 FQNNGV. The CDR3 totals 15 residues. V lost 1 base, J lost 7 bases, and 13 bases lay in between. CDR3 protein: CASSLGLRGAEKLFF. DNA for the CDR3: TGTGCCAGCAGCTTAGGCCTAAGGGGGGCTGAAAAACTGTTTTTT.

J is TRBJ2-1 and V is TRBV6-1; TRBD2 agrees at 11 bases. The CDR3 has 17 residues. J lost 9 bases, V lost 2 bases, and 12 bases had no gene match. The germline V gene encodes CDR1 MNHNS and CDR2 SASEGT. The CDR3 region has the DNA TGTGCCAGCAGTGAATTCCCCGGTACTAGCGGGAGAGGTGAGCAGTTCTTC. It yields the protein CASSEFPGTSGRGEQFF.